This T cell receptor beta chain was profiled in a study of lymphopenia after photon versus proton radiotherapy (dated by TCRdb to the late 2010s). Looking at the study overall: Photon and proton radiation therapy were compared by the study for their immunological effects in patients with gastrointestinal tumors who developed high-grade lymphopenia. The cohort comprised 20 or so patients with gastrointestinal tumors who received either photon or proton therapy and then developed lymphopenia. The study aimed to characterize how the two radiation modalities differ in their impact on the immune system. Paper-wide results and their limitations: After the lymphocyte count nadir, oligoclonal expansion, especially of CD8+ Temra cells, was observed in photon-treated repertoires, and the drop in diversity was driven by this expansion. Relative stability during treatment was observed in proton-treated patients, whereas loss of naive T cells and TCR diversity and gain of effector/memory populations were observed in photon-treated patients. Across the cohort, among patients who died, a greater drop in TCR diversity after the nadir was inversely correlated with overall survival time. The survival association was assessed only in patients who died, and the authors presented better survival with proton therapy as a possibility rather than a demonstrated result.

Based on the germline V gene, the CDR1 and CDR2 sequences are MGHRA and YSYEKL. Trimming removed 3 bases from V and 5 bases from J; the gene matches leave 5 bases unexplained. Counted from cysteine to phenylalanine, this CDR3 has 14 amino acids. Only the CDR3 part of the read is kept: 42 bases, read in frame from the first base. Library preparation was by the immunoSEQ multiplex PCR assay. Deep sequencing of rearranged TCR beta loci, alongside multiparametric flow cytometry, was used to profile T cell repertoires. TCRdb re-hosts the immuneACCESS table, in-frame sequences only. Its copies lack some clones; in the studies checked, an unresolved V gene accounts for under half of them, and the cause for the rest is not known. This sample lists fewer than 65,000 clones; approximately 86% were detected once. The leading ten clones occupy approximately 2% of the sample. As concerns this clone: There is no known antigen for this receptor. No clone much larger than this one lies a single base away; base qualities are absent.

This TCR was recovered from a man between 40 and 49 years old with gastric cancer. The sequencing used peripheral blood, collected from a patient treated with photon-based radiotherapy. The rearranged chain carries TRBV4-1 and TRBJ2-5; the central 8 bases match TRBD2. The nucleotides are TGCGCCAGCAGCCACGGACTAGCCTCCGAGACCCAGTACTTC. Its protein reads: CASSHGLASETQYF.